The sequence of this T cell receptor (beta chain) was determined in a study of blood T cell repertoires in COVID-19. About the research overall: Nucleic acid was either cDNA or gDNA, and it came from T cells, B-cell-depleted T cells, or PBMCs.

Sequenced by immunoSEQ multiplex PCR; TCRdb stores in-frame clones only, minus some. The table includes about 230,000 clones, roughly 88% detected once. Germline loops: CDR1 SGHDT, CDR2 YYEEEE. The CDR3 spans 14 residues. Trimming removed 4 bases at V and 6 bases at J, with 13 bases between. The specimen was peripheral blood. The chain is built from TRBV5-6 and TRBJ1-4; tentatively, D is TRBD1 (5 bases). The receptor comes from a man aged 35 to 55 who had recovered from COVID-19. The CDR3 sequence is CASSAKGLDEKLFF. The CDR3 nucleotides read TGTGCCAGCAGCGCGAAGGGGCTGGATGAAAAACTGTTTTTT.